What follows are 23 T cell receptor beta chains derived from one specimen sequenced in a study of breast tumors, draining lymph nodes, adjacent tissues. TCRdb independently ran MiXCR on the multiplex PCR reads; one entry per CDR3 protein. This sample has roughly 220,000 distinct CDR3 sequences, with nearly 35% found just once. The lymph nodes were axillary draining lymph nodes from breast cancer patients. Sequenced material: axillary lymph node tissue. The receptors originated from a female donor with breast cancer. Some clones in this sample may be carry-over from other donors' samples.

This clonotype was observed many times. The chain joins TRBV4-1 to TRBJ2-5, with D uncertain. This CDR3 comprises 15 residues. V lost 0 bases and J 4 bases, leaving 12 bases between the germline ends. From germline, CDR1 is MGHRA and CDR2 YSYEKL. The CDR3 loop reads CASSQEDPNPETQYF. Here the CDR3 DNA reads TGCGCCAGCAGCCAAGAAGATCCAAACCCAGAGACCCAGTACTTC.

V and J are TRBV5-5 and TRBJ2-3, with 11 bases lining up with TRBD2. There are 16 residues in the CDR3. CDR1 and CDR2 from the germline V gene are SGHKS and YYEKEE (reference sequence). CDR3 protein: CARAASGGRATDTQYF. In DNA, the CDR3 is TGTGCTAGAGCGGCTAGCGGGGGGCGGGCCACAGATACGCAGTATTTT.

The V and J genes are TRBV5-1 and TRBJ1-3; D remains unclear. The CDR3 runs 13 residues. Between the trimmed V and J ends, which lost 4 bases and 4 bases, there was a span of 9 bases. Germline V CDR1 and CDR2: SGHRS, YFSETQ. The chain's CDR3 is CASSGKDGNTIYF. The CDR3 DNA follows: TGCGCCAGCAGCGGAAAGGACGGAAACACCATATATTTT.

The chain carries TRBV10-3 and TRBJ2-5; D is possibly TRBD2 (6 bases). The V end was cut by 1 base, the J end by 4 bases, with 10 bases between. Germline values: CDR1 ENHRY, CDR2 SYGVKD. The CDR3 has 14 amino acids. Here the CDR3 reads CAISEFGSRETQYF. The CDR3 DNA is TGTGCCATCAGTGAGTTCGGGAGTAGAGAGACCCAGTACTTC.

The rearrangement uses TRBV10-3 and TRBJ1-2; TRBD1 agrees at 9 bases. This CDR3 spans 12 amino acids. After removal of 10 bases from V and 8 bases from J, the junction contained 8 bases not matched to a gene. Germline values: CDR1 ENHRY, CDR2 SYGVKD. The CDR3 sequence is CATGTGRDGYTF. CDR3 sequence (DNA): TGTGCCACGGGGACAGGGCGGGACGGCTACACCTTC.

Of note for this clonotype: Lacking the conserved final phenylalanine or tryptophan, this CDR3 likely reflects a read error. This chain joins TRBV7-2 and TRBJ2-7, with unresolved D. This CDR3 comprises 12 residues. Per the germline V gene, CDR1 is SGHTA and CDR2 is FQGNSA. V lost 3 bases and J lost 0, with 3 bases in between. The DNA of the CDR3 is TGTGCCAGCAGCTTGACCTCCTACGAGCAGTACCTC. Encoded protein: CASSLTSYEQYL.

The chain joins TRBV5-1 to TRBJ2-5; 8 bases are shared with TRBD2. The germline CDR1 and CDR2 sequences are SGHRS and YFSETQ. Losses at the gene ends were 1 base for V and 1 base for J; bases not matched to a gene: 0. This CDR3 contains 14 residues. The CDR3 nucleotides are TGCGCCAGCAGCTTGACTAGCGGCCAAGAGACCCAGTACTTC. Its translation is CASSLTSGQETQYF.

This clonotype was picked up many times. The chain recombines TRBV6-6 with TRBJ1-2; TRBD1 is a possible D gene (5 bases). V was clipped by 2 bases and J by 4 bases, with 20 bases between them. CDR1 and CDR2 (germline): MNHNY, SVGAGI (reference sequence). The CDR3 has 17 amino acids. Written as DNA, the CDR3 is TGTGCCAGCAGTTACCGAAAGGGGACCGCTCCTGTCTATGGCTACACCTTC. Its protein is CASSYRKGTAPVYGYTF.

This clonotype was recorded at least ten times. J is TRBJ2-1 and V is TRBV20-1; 12 bases map to TRBD2. Germline CDR1 is DFQATT and CDR2 is SNEGSKA (reference sequence). The CDR3 spans 16 residues. V gave up 1 base and J gave up 8 bases; unmatched junction bases: 9. CDR3: CSARAQTSGRRHEQFF. The CDR3 DNA is TGCAGTGCTAGAGCCCAGACTAGCGGGAGACGGCATGAGCAGTTCTTC.

In this sample, this clonotype turned up once. A much larger clone lies one base from this, so it may be a read error. V usage is TRBV6-1 and J usage is TRBJ1-3, with D unresolved. The ends were cut back, 5 bases at V and 2 bases at J, with 13 bases in the middle. The CDR3 has 15 residues. Germline CDR1 reads MNHNS; CDR2 reads SASEGT. The CDR3 loop reads CASSRREFAGNTIYF. CDR3 nucleotides: TGTGCCAGCAGTCGAAGGGAATTCGCTGGAAACACCATATATTTT.

This clonotype was counted many times. The chain has TRBV19 and TRBJ2-6; the D is unclear. This CDR3 spans 15 amino acids. CDR1 and CDR2 (germline): LNHDA, SQIVND (reference sequence). The V end lost 8 bases, the J end lost 0 bases, and 11 bases lay between the germline ends. The CDR3 protein is CASERQSSGANVLTF. The CDR3, as DNA: TGTGCCAGTGAGCGACAATCCTCTGGGGCCAACGTCCTGACTTTC.

This clonotype was detected many times. This chain uses TRBV20-1 with TRBJ2-5; D is undetermined. The V end was cut by 5 bases, the J end by 4 bases, with 14 bases between. Germline V gene lookup returns CDR1 DFQATT and CDR2 SNEGSKA (reference sequence). The CDR3 is 13 residues long. The CDR3 region has the DNA TGCAGTGCTCGACTTCCTGTCACAGAGACCCAGTACTTC. This translates into CSARLPVTETQYF.

This clonotype was recorded at least ten times. V is TRBV6-6 and J is TRBJ2-7; 9 positions agree with TRBD1. Trimming removed 8 bases from V and 4 bases from J; junction bases left unmatched: 6. Germline V gene sequence: CDR1 MNHNY, CDR2 SVGAGI (reference sequence). The CDR3 has 13 residues. The CDR3 DNA reads TGTGCCAGCGGGACAGGGTACGGATACGAGCAGTACTTC. Its protein product is CASGTGYGYEQYF.

The genes are TRBV20-1 and TRBJ2-2; D might be TRBD1 or TRBD2, each matching 5 bases. Germline CDR1 reads DFQATT; CDR2 reads SNEGSKA (reference sequence). The CDR3 spans 16 residues. V gave up 0 bases and J gave up 4 bases, with 15 bases separating them. The CDR3 DNA follows: TGCAGTGCTAGAGATTTGCGGGCAGGGACCACCGGGGAGCTGTTTTTT. Translating gives CSARDLRAGTTGELFF.

The sample holds many counts of this clonotype. This rearrangement joins TRBV19 to TRBJ1-4; D is possibly TRBD1 (6 bases). Germline assignment: CDR1 LNHDA and CDR2 SQIVND (reference sequence). Trimming removed 8 bases at V and 8 bases at J, with 15 bases between. The CDR3 is 13 residues long. The DNA for the CDR3 is TGTGCCAGTCAGGACAGTCCCTGGGAAAAACTGTTTTTT. Translated: CASQDSPWEKLFF.

This clonotype was counted ten times or more. This chain links TRBV29-1 with TRBJ2-7; tentatively, D is TRBD2 (5 bases). The V end lost 3 bases, the J end lost 3 bases, and 12 bases lay between the germline ends. Germline CDR1 SQVTM, CDR2 ANQGSEA. This CDR3 contains 13 residues. The CDR3 spells CSVDGLDRYEQYF. CDR3 bases: TGCAGCGTTGACGGACTGGATCGCTACGAGCAGTACTTC.

The chain recombines TRBV7-3 with TRBJ2-1; 10 bases agree with TRBD1. Germline trimming cut 5 bases from V and 2 bases from J; bases unmatched to any gene: 6. The CDR3 length is 16 residues. The germline V gene encodes CDR1 SGHTA and CDR2 FQGTGA. CDR3 DNA sequence: TGTGCCAGCAGCGCCGGACAGGGGGGGCCCTACAATGAGCAGTTCTTC. Residues: CASSAGQGGPYNEQFF. Combining the CDR3 with reference TRBV7-3 and TRBJ2-1 gives the whole variable domain GAGVSQTPSNKVTEKGKYVELRCDPISGHTALYWYRQSLGQGPEFLIYFQGTGAADDSGLPNDRFFAVRPEGSVSTLKIQRTERGDSAVYLCASSAGQGGPYNEQFFGPGTRLTVL.

The V call is TRBV29-1, the J call TRBJ2-5, with D perhaps matching TRBD1 (6 bases). The CDR3 is made up of 12 amino acids. V dropped 7 bases and J dropped 4 bases, with 13 bases sitting between them. Germline loops: CDR1 SQVTM, CDR2 ANQGSEA. The CDR3 DNA reads TGCAGCGGCTTGGGGGCCGGAGAGACCCAGTACTTC. This codes for CSGLGAGETQYF.

There are many counts of this clonotype. The chain carries TRBV10-3 and TRBJ2-2, with D perhaps matching TRBD2 (5 bases). The CDR3 consists of 12 residues. V lost 10 bases to trimming and J lost 4 bases, with 10 bases between them. Germline V gene sequence: CDR1 ENHRY, CDR2 SYGVKD. CDR3: CATRRGTGELFF. The CDR3 coding sequence is TGTGCCACCCGTCGGGGCACCGGGGAGCTGTTTTTT.

This clonotype was counted ten times or more. V is TRBV6-1 and J is TRBJ2-7; maybe TRBD2 (5 bases). V shed 4 bases and J shed 6 bases, with 10 bases lying between them. Germline V gene sequence: CDR1 MNHNS, CDR2 SASEGT. CDR3 length: 12 amino acids. The CDR3 DNA is TGTGCCAGCAGTGCCCGGGCGGGCGAGCAGTACTTC. Protein: CASSARAGEQYF.

Worth noting for this clonotype: A much more abundant neighbour one base away suggests this may be a read error. The CDR3 nucleotides read TGCAGTGCTCGATCAGGGAACTACAATGGGCAGTTCTTC. It yields the protein CSARSGNYNGQFF. The chain has TRBV20-1 and TRBJ2-1; D is perhaps TRBD1 (5 bases). The CDR3 totals 13 residues. CDR1 DFQATT and CDR2 SNEGSKA come from the germline V gene (reference sequence).

With regard to this clonotype: A clone one base away is much larger, so this may be a read error. The V call is TRBV6-6, the J call TRBJ2-2; D not resolved. Per germline, CDR1 MNHNY and CDR2 SVGAGI (reference sequence). V was shortened by 2 bases and J by 8 bases, with 9 bases between the two germline ends. The CDR3 has 13 residues. CDR3 region: CASSYNWLGELFF. CDR3 DNA sequence: TGTGCCAGCAGTTACAACTGGCTGGGGGAGCTGTTTTTT.

The sample holds many counts of this clonotype. The chain carries TRBV19 and TRBJ2-1; D not certain. V was clipped by 1 base and J by 4 bases, with 8 bases between them. Germline V lookup: CDR1 LNHDA, CDR2 SQIVND (reference sequence). The CDR3 runs 14 residues. This CDR3 reads CASSIGNGYNEQFF. CDR3 DNA sequence: TGTGCCAGTAGTATAGGTAATGGATACAATGAGCAGTTCTTC.